This is a list of T cell receptor beta chains from one sample in a study of regulatory T cells in long-lasting Graves disease. TCRdb recomputed calls from the multiplex PCR reads with MiXCR, one row per CDR3 protein. The table lists about 360,000 distinct CDR3 sequences, roughly 16% of them singletons, with around 20% in the top ten. Another study also made use of these data, one on T cells in Graves' hyperthyroidism and ophthalmopathy.

This sample comprised peripheral blood mononuclear cells (PBMCs), obtained at new diagnosis, from a patient treated with antithyroid drugs. The receptors shown here come from a woman between 18 and 30 years old with Graves disease. Both conserved end residues are part of each CDR3. The D gene is left open where the match is weak. Expanded clones are given a class, and other clones once, few, many or no size at all.

j_gene,v_gene,d_gene,abundance,CDR3aa,CDR3nt
TRBJ2-7,TRBV10-1,.,many,CASSENSAYEQYF,TGCGCCAGCAGTGAAAACAGCGCCTACGAGCAGTACTTC
TRBJ2-5,TRBV30,TRBD1,.,CAWSRDRGWETQYF,TGTGCCTGGAGTAGGGACAGGGGTTGGGAGACCCAGTACTTC
TRBJ2-3,TRBV4-1,TRBD2,few,CASSQEGGTSGGDTQYF,TGTGCCAGCAGCCAAGAAGGCGGGACTAGTGGGGGAGATACGCAGTATTTT
TRBJ2-5,TRBV12-3/TRBV12-4,TRBD1,many,CASSLRLTGGGQETQYF,TGTGCCAGCAGTTTAAGGCTAACAGGGGGAGGCCAAGAGACCCAGTACTTC
TRBJ2-1,TRBV28,TRBD1,many,CASSQGLFNEQFF,TGTGCCAGTTCACAGGGGCTATTCAATGAGCAGTTCTTC
TRBJ1-6,TRBV18,.,many,CASHTGNNSPLHF,TGTGCCAGCCACACAGGGAATAATTCACCCCTCCACTTT
TRBJ2-3,TRBV6-2/TRBV6-3,TRBD2,.,CASSLSGGRASDTQYF,TGTGCCAGCAGTCTCAGCGGCGGGAGGGCCTCAGATACGCAGTATTTT
TRBJ2-1,TRBV11-2,TRBD2,many,CASSPVVGSGGTYNEQFF,TGTGCCAGCAGCCCAGTGGTTGGTAGCGGGGGTACCTACAATGAGCAGTTCTTC
TRBJ2-1,TRBV29-1,.,.,CSTRRGTTQGEQFF,TGCAGCACACGACGCGGGACGACTCAAGGTGAGCAGTTCTTC
TRBJ1-6,TRBV19,.,.,CASSIHPTDSSYNSPLHF,TGTGCCAGTAGTATTCACCCGACGGATAGCTCCTATAATTCACCCCTCCACTTT
TRBJ1-2,TRBV20-1,.,many,CSAKGGGANYGYTF,TGCAGTGCTAAAGGAGGGGGAGCTAACTATGGCTACACCTTC
TRBJ1-3,TRBV7-2,.,many,CASSLGSSGNTIYF,TGTGCCAGCAGCTTAGGTAGCTCTGGAAACACCATATATTTT
TRBJ1-1,TRBV28,.,many,CASSFQRVNTEAFF,TGTGCCAGCAGTTTTCAGCGGGTTAACACTGAAGCTTTCTTT
TRBJ2-1,TRBV10-3,TRBD2,.,CAISQEIAGVSSASYNEQFF,TGTGCCATCAGTCAGGAAATAGCGGGAGTCTCCTCGGCCTCCTACAATGAGCAGTTCTTC
TRBJ2-1,TRBV19,TRBD2,.,CASVGGSGSSYNEQFF,TGTGCCAGTGTCGGGGGGAGCGGGAGTTCTTACAATGAGCAGTTCTTC
TRBJ2-7,TRBV12-3/TRBV12-4,.,many,CASSLLSTVTYEQYF,TGTGCCAGCAGTTTACTTTCGACAGTGACCTACGAGCAGTACTTC
TRBJ1-1,TRBV30,TRBD1,many,CAWSVLQGGTEAFF,TGTGCCTGGAGTGTACTACAGGGGGGCACTGAAGCTTTCTTT
TRBJ2-7,TRBV6-2/TRBV6-3,.,many,CASRVATAVAQPYEQYF,TGTGCCAGCAGAGTCGCGACGGCTGTGGCCCAACCCTACGAGCAGTACTTC
TRBJ1-2,TRBV28,.,many,CASRPIGPKYGYTF,TGTGCCAGCAGGCCTATAGGACCGAAGTATGGCTACACCTTC
TRBJ1-5,TRBV14,.,many,CASSQGTHFNQPQHF,TGTGCCAGCAGCCAAGGAACACACTTCAATCAGCCCCAGCATTTT
TRBJ1-1,TRBV7-8,.,many,CASSSRQGREFTEAFF,TGTGCCAGCAGCTCCCGCCAGGGACGTGAGTTCACTGAAGCTTTCTTT
TRBJ2-1,TRBV5-5,.,many,CASSLTGDPYNEQFF,TGTGCCAGCAGCTTGACCGGGGACCCCTACAATGAGCAGTTCTTC
TRBJ2-7,TRBV5-4,.,few,CASSLEGGGLEYEQYF,TGTGCCAGCAGCTTGGAGGGGGGAGGGCTTGAATACGAGCAGTACTTC
TRBJ2-4,TRBV2,.,many,CASRFGWAKNIQYF,TGTGCCAGCAGATTTGGTTGGGCCAAAAACATTCAGTACTTC
TRBJ2-3,TRBV7-9,.,many,CASNTEPSTDTQYF,TGTGCCAGCAATACGGAGCCTAGCACAGATACGCAGTATTTT
TRBJ2-1,TRBV10-3,TRBD2,many,CAISAPGGSYNEQFF,TGTGCCATCAGTGCCCCGGGGGGATCCTACAATGAGCAGTTCTTC
TRBJ2-1,TRBV3-1,TRBD2,many,CASSGPMAGAINEQFF,TGTGCCAGCAGCGGCCCTATGGCGGGAGCGATAAATGAGCAGTTCTTC
TRBJ1-1,TRBV9,.,.,CASSPPTGASTEAFF,TGTGCCAGCAGCCCGCCGACAGGAGCGAGCACTGAAGCTTTCTTT
TRBJ2-5,TRBV2,TRBD2,many,CASSEALLAGVGETQYF,TGTGCCAGCAGTGAAGCGCTTCTGGCGGGAGTAGGGGAGACCCAGTACTTC
TRBJ2-1,TRBV29-1,TRBD1,few,CSGNTRDREGNEQFF,TGCAGCGGCAACACCCGGGACAGGGAGGGCAATGAGCAGTTCTTC
TRBJ2-1,TRBV20-1,TRBD2,many,CSAREPRTSGSLYNEQFF,TGCAGTGCTAGAGAACCACGGACTAGCGGTTCCTTATACAATGAGCAGTTCTTC
TRBJ1-5,TRBV30,.,many,CAWSVMHSNQPQHF,TGTGCCTGGAGTGTAATGCATAGCAATCAGCCCCAGCATTTT
TRBJ2-5,TRBV9,.,.,CASSVIEGRGETQYF,TGTGCCAGCAGCGTTATTGAGGGGAGAGGAGAGACCCAGTACTTC
TRBJ1-5,TRBV28,.,many,CASSLDLGRIGNQPQHF,TGTGCCAGCAGTTTAGATCTGGGGAGGATCGGCAATCAGCCCCAGCATTTT
TRBJ2-7,TRBV28,TRBD1,many,CASRSTGTGANEQYF,TGTGCCAGCAGGAGCACCGGGACAGGGGCTAACGAGCAGTACTTC
TRBJ2-1,TRBV30,.,.,CAWARGTGSYNEQFF,TGTGCCTGGGCCCGAGGAACCGGGTCCTACAATGAGCAGTTCTTC
TRBJ1-2,TRBV6-1,TRBD1,many,CASSAETGDRPHGYTF,TGTGCCAGCAGTGCCGAGACAGGGGATCGCCCACATGGCTACACCTTC
TRBJ1-5,TRBV11-2,.,.,CASSLSFVQPQHF,TGTGCCAGCAGCCTGTCATTCGTGCAGCCCCAGCATTTT
TRBJ1-4,TRBV29-1,TRBD1,many,CSVGGTVTFF,TGCAGCGTTGGTGGGACAGTCACGTTTTTT
TRBJ1-2,TRBV28,.,many,CASSLLMGGYTF,TGTGCCAGCAGTTTATTAATGGGTGGCTACACCTTC
TRBJ2-3,TRBV7-2,TRBD2,.,CASSLGAGGALTQYF,TGTGCCAGCAGCTTAGGGGCGGGAGGGGCTTTAACGCAGTATTTT
TRBJ1-5,TRBV4-1,.,.,CASSQVDQPQHF,TGCGCCAGCAGCCAAGTTGATCAGCCCCAGCATTTT
TRBJ1-5,TRBV20-1,.,many,CSASHTPDSNQPQHF,TGCAGTGCTAGTCATACCCCGGACAGCAATCAGCCCCAGCATTTT
TRBJ2-1,TRBV24-1,.,few,CATSDRAAPRNEQFF,TGTGCCACCAGTGATCGTGCTGCCCCCCGCAATGAGCAGTTCTTC
TRBJ2-3,TRBV20-1,TRBD2,many,CSASWSSGTPGTQYF,TGCAGTGCTAGTTGGTCTAGCGGGACCCCTGGTACGCAGTATTTT
TRBJ1-1,TRBV10-3,TRBD1,few,CAISGVDRGLEAFF,TGTGCCATCAGTGGGGTCGACAGGGGCCTTGAAGCTTTCTTT
TRBJ2-2,TRBV3-1,.,many,CASSQVPGQYTGELFF,TGTGCCAGCAGCCAAGTCCCCGGACAGTACACCGGGGAGCTGTTTTTT
TRBJ2-7,TRBV30,.,many,CAWSAAGYEQYF,TGTGCCTGGAGTGCCGCAGGGTACGAGCAGTACTTC
TRBJ2-1,TRBV3-1,.,many,CASSTDNEQFF,TGTGCCAGCAGTACTGACAATGAGCAGTTCTTC
TRBJ2-1,TRBV7-2,TRBD1,many,CASSWTGPNSYNEQFF,TGTGCCAGCAGCTGGACAGGGCCTAACTCCTACAATGAGCAGTTCTTC
TRBJ1-1,TRBV9,.,few,CASSAFWGNTEAFF,TGTGCCAGCAGCGCCTTTTGGGGGAACACTGAAGCTTTCTTT
TRBJ1-5,TRBV10-2,.,.,CASSNQGRDQPQHF,TGCGCCAGCAGTAACCAGGGTCGAGATCAGCCCCAGCATTTT
TRBJ1-5,TRBV6-2/TRBV6-3,TRBD1,.,CASRNRLTQGKDQPQHF,TGTGCCAGCAGGAACAGACTTACACAGGGGAAGGATCAGCCCCAGCATTTT
TRBJ2-3,TRBV20-1,TRBD2,once,CSAPRSGGGDTQYF,TGCAGTGCTCCCAGGAGCGGGGGAGGAGATACGCAGTATTTT